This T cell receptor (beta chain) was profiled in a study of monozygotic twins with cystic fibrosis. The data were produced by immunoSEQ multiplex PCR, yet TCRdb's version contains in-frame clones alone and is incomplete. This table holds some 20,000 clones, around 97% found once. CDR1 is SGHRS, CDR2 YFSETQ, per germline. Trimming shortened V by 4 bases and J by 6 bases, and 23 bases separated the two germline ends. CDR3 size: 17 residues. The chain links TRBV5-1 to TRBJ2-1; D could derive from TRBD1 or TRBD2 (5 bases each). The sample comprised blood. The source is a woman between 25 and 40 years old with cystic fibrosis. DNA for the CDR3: TGCGCCAGCAGCCTCCGGGTGGGTATCGGGACGGGCAATGAGCAGTTCTTC. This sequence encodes CASSLRVGIGTGNEQFF.